The entry below gives a single T cell receptor (beta chain) sequence along with its context. Its antigen is unidentified. This entry is derived from a study of CD8 T cells in Susac syndrome. At the level of the study: When blood was drawn, patients with Susac syndrome were on intravenous immunoglobulin alone, on corticosteroids, or therapy-naive. Study conclusions and caveats: Clonal expansion was present among Susac CD8+ cells. This expansion reached its peak in TEMRA cells and in active patients.

The germline V and J ends were trimmed by 3 bases and 4 bases, with 13 bases remaining between them. The CDR3 sequence is 14 residues long. Germline CDR1 and CDR2: DFQATT and SNEGSKA (reference sequence). Diagnostic criteria for definite or probable disease, in their recently defined form, were met by the patients with Susac syndrome. Random hexamers served to reverse transcribe roughly 0.45 to 1 ug RNA. The TCR beta CDR3 was amplified by immunoSEQ multiplex PCR across 54 Vbeta, 13 Jbeta. TCRdb called the immunoSEQ multiplex PCR reads again in MiXCR, with one record for every CDR3 protein. The sample has around 90,000 distinct CDR3 sequences; about 96% are singletons.

The receptor was derived from a human donor with Susac syndrome. The specimen was CD8+ T cells from PBMCs. The chain couples TRBV20-1 to TRBJ1-5; D unresolved. The CDR3, as DNA: TGCAGTGCTAGGGATCCTCTCCCAAATCAGCCCCAGCATTTT. Residues: CSARDPLPNQPQHF.